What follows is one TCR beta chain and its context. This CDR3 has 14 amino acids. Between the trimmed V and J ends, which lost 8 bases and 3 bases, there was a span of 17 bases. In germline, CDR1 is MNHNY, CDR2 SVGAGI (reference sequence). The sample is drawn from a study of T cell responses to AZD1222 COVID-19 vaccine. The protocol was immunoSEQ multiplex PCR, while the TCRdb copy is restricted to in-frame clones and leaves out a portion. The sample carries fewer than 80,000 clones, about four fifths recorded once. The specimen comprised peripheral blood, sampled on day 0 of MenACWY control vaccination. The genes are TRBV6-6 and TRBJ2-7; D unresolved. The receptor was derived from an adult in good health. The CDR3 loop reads CASATRTSLYEQYF. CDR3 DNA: TGTGCCAGCGCAACAAGGACGTCTCTCTACGAGCAGTACTTC.